A selection of T cell receptor beta chains follows, all from one sample in a study of blood T cell repertoires in COVID-19. Sequencing used immunoSEQ multiplex PCR; TCRdb keeps in-frame clones, though not all of them. The table shows nearly 200,000 clones, with almost 85% occurring only once. What was sequenced was peripheral blood. The receptors come from a human donor with acute or convalescent COVID-19. The donor label of this sample is uncertain. Each CDR3 is given with its conserved first and last residue. The D gene is left open where the match is weak. Clone size is stated in some rows and not others, as once, few, many or a class when expanded.

v_gene	abundance	d_gene	j_gene	CDR3aa	CDR3nt
TRBV15	-	-	TRBJ1-6	CATSRAGTRYSPLHF	TGTGCCACCAGCAGAGCCGGGACTCGGTATTCACCCCTCCACTTT
TRBV7-2	-	-	TRBJ1-4	CASSRTAFDEKLFF	TGTGCCAGCAGCCGGACAGCGTTTGATGAAAAACTGTTTTTT
TRBV6-1	-	-	TRBJ2-1	CASSELESYNEQFF	TGTGCCAGCAGTGAACTAGAATCCTACAATGAGCAGTTCTTC
TRBV10-3	-	TRBD1	TRBJ2-7	CAISEIDRGEQYF	TGTGCCATCAGTGAGATCGACAGGGGCGAGCAGTACTTC
TRBV7-3	-	-	TRBJ2-5	CASSLTSQTQETQYF	TGTGCCAGCAGCTTAACGTCTCAGACTCAAGAGACCCAGTACTTC
TRBV27	-	-	TRBJ1-5	CATNQPQHF	TGTGCTACAAATCAGCCCCAGCATTTT
TRBV6-1	once	TRBD1	TRBJ2-5	CASSERGTGEVETQYF	TGTGCCAGCAGTGAACGCGGGACAGGGGAGGTTGAGACCCAGTACTTC
TRBV7-9	-	-	TRBJ1-1	CASTRWRGTYEAFF	TGTGCCAGCACCCGGTGGCGGGGCACATATGAAGCTTTCTTT
TRBV7-2	-	TRBD2	TRBJ2-1	CASSLAGVAGSRFF	TGTGCCAGCAGCTTAGCAGGGGTAGCGGGTTCTCGGTTCTTC
TRBV6-5	-	-	TRBJ2-7	CASSYSRGSFKDEQYF	TGTGCCAGCAGTTACTCCCGAGGATCCTTTAAGGACGAGCAGTACTTC
TRBV7-2	-	-	TRBJ1-1	CASTLGRMNTEAFF	TGTGCCAGCACCCTGGGGAGAATGAACACTGAAGCTTTCTTT
TRBV4-1	-	-	TRBJ2-1	CASSQAAGMGNEQFF	TGCGCCAGCAGCCAAGCGGCAGGGATGGGGAATGAGCAGTTCTTC
TRBV30	-	-	TRBJ1-6	CAWSGNLGLPLHF	TGTGCCTGGAGTGGGAATTTGGGCTTACCCCTCCACTTT
TRBV11-1	-	TRBD1	TRBJ2-7	CASSLRWDREQYF	TGTGCCAGCAGCCTAAGATGGGACAGGGAGCAGTACTTC
TRBV6-2/TRBV6-3	-	TRBD2	TRBJ2-7	CASSWVAGSYEQYF	TGTGCCAGCAGTTGGGTAGCGGGGTCCTACGAGCAGTACTTC